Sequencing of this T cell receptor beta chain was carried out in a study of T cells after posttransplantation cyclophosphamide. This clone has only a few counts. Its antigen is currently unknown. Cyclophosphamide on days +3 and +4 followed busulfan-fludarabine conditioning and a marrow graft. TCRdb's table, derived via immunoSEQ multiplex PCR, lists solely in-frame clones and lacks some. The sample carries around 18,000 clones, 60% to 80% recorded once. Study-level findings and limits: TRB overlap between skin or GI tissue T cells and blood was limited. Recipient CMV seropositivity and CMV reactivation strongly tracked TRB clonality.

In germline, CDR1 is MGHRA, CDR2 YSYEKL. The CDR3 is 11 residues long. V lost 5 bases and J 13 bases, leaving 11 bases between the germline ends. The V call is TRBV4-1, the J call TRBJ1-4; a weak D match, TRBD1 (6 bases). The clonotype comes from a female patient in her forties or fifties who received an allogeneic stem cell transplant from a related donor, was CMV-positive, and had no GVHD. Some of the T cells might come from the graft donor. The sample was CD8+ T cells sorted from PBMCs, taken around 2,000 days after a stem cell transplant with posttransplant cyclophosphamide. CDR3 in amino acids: CASSMGAALFF. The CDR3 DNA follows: TGCGCCAGCAGCATGGGGGCGGCACTGTTTTTT.